This T cell receptor (beta chain) stems from a study of T cell changes during pregnancy in multiple sclerosis. This clone was counted only a few times. TCRdb's copy holds only in-frame clones and misses some; the assay was immunoSEQ multiplex PCR. The sample includes around 35,000 clones, 90% of them seen just once. The CDR3 has 15 amino acids. Germline V lookup: CDR1 MNHEY, CDR2 SMNVEV (reference sequence). V shed 5 bases and J shed 1 base, with 15 bases lying between them. Here the sequenced sample was CD4+ T cells from peripheral blood mononuclear cells, taken in the second trimester of pregnancy. This receptor was taken from a female donor with multiple sclerosis, enrolled in a pregnancy study. V usage is TRBV27 and J usage is TRBJ2-7; the D is unclear. DNA for the CDR3: TGTGCCAGCAGTAGCCTCACAGTCTCATCCTACGAGCAGTACTTC. Protein: CASSSLTVSSYEQYF.